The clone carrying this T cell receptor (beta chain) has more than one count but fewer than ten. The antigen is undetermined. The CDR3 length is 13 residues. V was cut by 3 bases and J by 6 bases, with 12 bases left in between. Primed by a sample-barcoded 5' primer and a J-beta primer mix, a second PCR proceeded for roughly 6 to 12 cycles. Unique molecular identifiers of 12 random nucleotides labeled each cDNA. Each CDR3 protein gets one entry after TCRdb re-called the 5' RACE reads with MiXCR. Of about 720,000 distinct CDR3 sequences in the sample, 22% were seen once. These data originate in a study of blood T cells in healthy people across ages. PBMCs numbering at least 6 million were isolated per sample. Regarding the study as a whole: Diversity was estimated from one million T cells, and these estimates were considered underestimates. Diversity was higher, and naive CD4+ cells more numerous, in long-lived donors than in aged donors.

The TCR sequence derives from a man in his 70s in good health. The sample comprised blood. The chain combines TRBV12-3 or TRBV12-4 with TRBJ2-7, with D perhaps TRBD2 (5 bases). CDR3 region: CASSFGLASEQYF. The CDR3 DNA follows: TGTGCCAGCAGTTTTGGGCTAGCAAGCGAGCAGTACTTC.